This TCR beta chain was sequenced during a study of cytomegalovirus exposure and HLA in healthy donors. CDR1 is SEHNR and CDR2 is FQNEAQ in the germline V gene (reference sequence). The V end was cut by 5 bases, the J end by 4 bases, with 9 bases between. The CDR3 runs to 13 residues. PCR employed 60 Vbeta and 13 Jbeta primers. TCRdb's table, derived via immunoSEQ multiplex PCR, lists solely in-frame clones and lacks some. The sample consists of around 220,000 clones, about 80% of them appearing once. The sequencing input was PBMCs. The J gene is TRBJ1-3, the V gene TRBV7-9; D call uncertain. This receptor was taken from a man aged 40-55 years in good health and CMV-seronegative. The CDR3 DNA is TGTGCCAGCAGCCCACAAACAGGAAACACCATATATTTT. This gives the protein CASSPQTGNTIYF.